The 31 T cell receptor beta chains given below trace back to one sample, sequenced in a study of cytomegalovirus exposure and HLA in healthy donors. It was with 60 Vbeta and 13 Jbeta primers that the PCR ran. The data were produced by immunoSEQ multiplex PCR, yet TCRdb's version contains in-frame clones alone and is incomplete. The sample lists around 240,000 clones; roughly 87% were seen once. Sequencing used PBMCs. The receptors were sampled from a woman between 40 and 55 years old in good health and CMV-seropositive.

The chain combines TRBV15 with TRBJ2-5; D may be TRBD2 (6 bases). V was clipped by 4 bases and J by 5 bases, with 14 bases between them. Germline loops: CDR1 LNHNV, CDR2 YYDKDF (reference sequence). The CDR3 is made up of 14 amino acids. For the CDR3, the DNA is TGTGCCACCAGCAACCTAGCGCGAGTGGAGACCCAGTACTTC. It encodes CATSNLARVETQYF. The complete variable domain, with remaining parts taken from reference TRBV15 and TRBJ2-5, reads DAMVIQNPRYQVTQFGKPVTLSCSQTLNHNVMYWYQQKSSQAPKLLFHYYDKDFNNEADTPDNFQSRRPNTSFCFLDIRSPGLGDTAMYLCATSNLARVETQYFGPGTRLLVL.

DNA of the CDR3: TGTGCCAGCGGAAGAGGTAGCGGGGAGCTGTTTTTT. The encoded protein is CASGRGSGELFF. The gene calls are TRBV6-5 and TRBJ2-2; D gene ambiguous. There are 12 residues in the CDR3. Germline assignment: CDR1 MNHEY and CDR2 SVGAGI. V was cut by 8 bases and J by 7 bases, with 11 bases left in between.

This chain connects TRBV5-4 to TRBJ2-7, with 8 bases that match TRBD2. Losses at the gene ends were 4 bases for V and 3 bases for J; bases not matched to a gene: 6. Looked up from germline, CDR1 is SGHNT and CDR2 is YYREEE (reference sequence). This CDR3 spans 14 amino acids. In DNA form, the CDR3 reads TGTGCCAGCAGCCCTACTAGCGGCCTCTACGAGCAGTACTTC. Translated: CASSPTSGLYEQYF.

The genes are TRBV4-2 and TRBJ1-1; D ambiguous. V lost 0 bases and J lost 4, with 9 bases in between. Germline lookup yields CDR1 LGHNA and CDR2 YNFKEQ. This CDR3 comprises 14 residues. CDR3 region: CASSQDPEGTEAFF. For the CDR3, the DNA is TGTGCCAGCAGCCAAGATCCGGAGGGCACTGAAGCTTTCTTT.

This clone has only a few counts. CDR3 loop: CASRSGTSAHEQYF. The CDR3 DNA reads as TGTGCCAGCAGATCCGGGACTAGCGCCCACGAGCAGTACTTC. This chain joins TRBV7-2 and TRBJ2-7; 10 bases fit TRBD2. The trim removed 6 bases at V and 5 bases at J, leaving 7 bases unmatched. The CDR3 has 14 amino acids. The germline gives CDR1 SGHTA, CDR2 FQGNSA.

This clone was seen a few times. V is TRBV6-5 and J is TRBJ2-3; 8 bases match TRBD1. This CDR3 has 16 residues. Germline CDR1 is MNHEY and CDR2 is SVGAGI. J lost 0 bases, V lost 4 bases, and 6 bases had no gene match. The CDR3 region is CASSLGQAISTDTQYF. CDR3 DNA sequence: TGTGCCAGCAGTTTGGGACAGGCCATAAGCACAGATACGCAGTATTTT.

The chain combines TRBV7-9 with TRBJ1-5; D call uncertain. The V end lost 0 bases, the J end lost 8 bases, and 5 bases lay between the germline ends. CDR1 is SEHNR, CDR2 FQNEAQ, per germline (reference sequence). The CDR3 has 12 amino acids. CDR3 in DNA: TGTGCCAGCAGCTTAGCGAGGGAGCCCCAGCATTTT. Translated, it gives CASSLAREPQHF. Combining the CDR3 with reference TRBV7-9 and TRBJ1-5 gives the whole variable domain DTGVSQNPRHKITKRGQNVTFRCDPISEHNRLYWYRQTLGQGPEFLTYFQNEAQLEKSRLLSDRFSAERPKGSFSTLEIQRTEQGDSAMYLCASSLAREPQHFGDGTRLSIL.

This sequence joins TRBV6-5 and TRBJ1-1; tentatively, D is TRBD1 (6 bases). Trimming removed 4 bases at V and 5 bases at J, with 11 bases between. Per germline, CDR1 MNHEY and CDR2 SVGAGI. The CDR3 spans 13 residues. CDR3 DNA sequence: TGTGCCAGCAGTTTAGGGGGAGGGACTGAAGCTTTCTTT. This codes for CASSLGGGTEAFF.

This sequence joins TRBV27 and TRBJ2-7, with 7 positions matching TRBD1. This CDR3 region has 15 residues. Per the germline V gene, CDR1 is MNHEY and CDR2 is SMNVEV (reference sequence). The V gene end was trimmed by 5 bases and the J gene end by 10 bases; junction bases not matched to a gene: 17. In DNA form, the CDR3 reads TGTGCCAGCAGTCCACGGGACAGATTTCTACGTGATCAGTACTTC. Its protein is CASSPRDRFLRDQYF.

This chain joins TRBV7-2 and TRBJ1-1; D might be TRBD1 (5 bases). With 2 bases removed from V and 0 bases from J, the gap between germline ends came to 13 bases. From germline, CDR1 is SGHTA and CDR2 FQGNSA. This CDR3 is built from 16 residues. CDR3 protein: CASSLTGGRMNTEAFF. The CDR3 DNA follows: TGTGCCAGCAGCTTAACCGGGGGAAGGATGAACACTGAAGCTTTCTTT.

V gene TRBV7-2 combines with J gene TRBJ2-5; possible D gene TRBD1, 6 bases. CDR1 is SGHTA and CDR2 is FQGNSA in the germline V gene. V lost 4 bases to trimming and J lost 4 bases, with 13 bases between them. The CDR3 runs 14 residues. The DNA of the CDR3 is TGTGCCAGCAGCTCCTACAGGGTAGGAGAGACCCAGTACTTC. This gives the protein CASSSYRVGETQYF.

The chain couples TRBV4-1 to TRBJ1-1; 8 nucleotides agree with TRBD1. V gave up 4 bases and J gave up 2 bases; unmatched junction bases: 3. The germline V gene encodes CDR1 MGHRA and CDR2 YSYEKL. CDR3 length: 14 amino acids. CDR3 region: CASSRTGGNTEAFF. The CDR3 coding sequence is TGCGCCAGCAGCCGAACAGGGGGTAACACTGAAGCTTTCTTT.

The J gene is TRBJ1-5, the V gene TRBV15, with D uncertain. From germline, CDR1 is LNHNV and CDR2 YYDKDF (reference sequence). Trimming cost V 0 bases and J 6 bases, with 6 bases left between them. CDR3 length: 13 residues. CDR3 sequence: CATSRDSGQPQHF. The CDR3 DNA follows: TGTGCCACCAGCAGAGATTCGGGTCAGCCCCAGCATTTT.

The V call is TRBV19, the J call TRBJ2-1; 9 positions agree with TRBD2. J gave up 2 bases and V 1 base, and 6 bases lay outside the gene matches. Looked up from germline, CDR1 is LNHDA and CDR2 is SQIVND (reference sequence). This CDR3 contains 17 residues. The chain's CDR3 is CASSIAWREGPYNEQFF. In DNA form, the CDR3 reads TGTGCCAGTAGTATAGCGTGGCGGGAGGGCCCCTACAATGAGCAGTTCTTC. Supplemented by reference TRBV19 and TRBJ2-1, the full variable domain reads DGGITQSPKYLFRKEGQNVTLSCEQNLNHDAMYWYRQDPGQGLRLIYYSQIVNDFQKGDIAEGYSVSREKKESFPLTVTSAQKNPTAFYLCASSIAWREGPYNEQFFGPGTRLTVL.

This clone has a handful of counts. The junction departs from the called germline gene at one end, perhaps through a read error. This sequence joins TRBV7-9 and TRBJ2-3; 13 bases line up with TRBD2. The CDR3 spans 16 residues. Germline CDR1 is SEHNR and CDR2 is FQNEAQ (reference sequence). The CDR3 nucleotides are TGTTCCAGCAGCTTACCTACTAGCGGGAGGGGAGATACGCAGTATTTT. Translating it yields CSSSLPTSGRGDTQYF. The whole variable domain, filled in from reference TRBV7-9 and TRBJ2-3, reads DTGVSQNPRHKITKRGQNVTFRCDPISEHNRLYWYRQTLGQGPEFLTYFQNEAQLEKSRLLSDRFSAERPKGSFSTLEIQRTEQGDSAMYLCSSSLPTSGRGDTQYFGPGTRLTVL.

In DNA form, the CDR3 reads TGTGCCAGCAGCTTTAGCGGGAGTCGGGGTAATGAGCAGTTCTTC. Amino acid sequence: CASSFSGSRGNEQFF. The chain carries TRBV11-3 and TRBJ2-1; 9 positions match TRBD2. Losses at the gene ends were 3 bases for V and 7 bases for J; bases not matched to a gene: 7. CDR1 is SGHNT and CDR2 is YENEEA in the germline V gene. The CDR3 totals 15 residues.

The J gene is TRBJ2-1, the V gene TRBV7-3; 12 positions agree with TRBD1. The length of the CDR3 is 17 residues. Germline trimming cut 5 bases from V and 5 bases from J; bases unmatched to any gene: 10. Germline-derived CDR1 and CDR2 are SGHTA and FQGTGA. The CDR3 bases are TGTGCCAGCAGCCCAGACCGGGACAGGGGGCTCCACAATGAGCAGTTCTTC. This sequence encodes CASSPDRDRGLHNEQFF.

Concerning this clone: The junction does not match germline at one end; this may be a read error. The chain employs TRBV7-9 and TRBJ2-7, with D possibly matching TRBD2 (7 bases). The CDR3 has 15 amino acids. CDR1 and CDR2 (germline): SEHNR, FQNEAQ (reference sequence). The CDR3 bases are TGTTCCAGCAGCGGGGATGGGGGCTTAAGCTACGAGCAGTACTTC. Encoded protein: CSSSGDGGLSYEQYF.

The chain links TRBV5-1 to TRBJ2-7; a possible D gene is TRBD1 (5 bases). The V and J ends lost 4 bases and 1 base respectively, with 15 bases between them. Per germline, CDR1 SGHRS and CDR2 YFSETQ. This CDR3 has 15 amino acids. CDR3 nucleotide sequence: TGCGCCAGCAGCCCGACGCGACAGACTTCCTACGAGCAGTACTTC. It encodes CASSPTRQTSYEQYF.

This clone was observed a single time. The chain is built from TRBV11-2 and TRBJ1-2; 8 bases are shared with TRBD1. The V segment lost 5 bases and the J segment 2 bases; nucleotides outside the gene matches: 13. The CDR3 has 17 residues. Germline V lookup: CDR1 SGHAT, CDR2 FQNNGV. This CDR3 reads CASSPSPGQGWNYGYTF. The CDR3 DNA is TGTGCCAGCAGCCCCTCCCCCGGACAGGGATGGAACTATGGCTACACCTTC. The full variable domain, rest sourced from reference TRBV11-2 and TRBJ1-2, is EAGVAQSPRYKIIEKRQSVAFWCNPISGHATLYWYQQILGQGPKLLIQFQNNGVVDDSQLPKDRFSAERLKGVDSTLKIQPAKLEDSAVYLCASSPSPGQGWNYGYTFGSGTRLTVV.

The CDR3 loop reads CASSPKTSGRDYNEQFF. DNA of the CDR3: TGTGCCAGCAGCCCCAAAACTAGCGGGCGGGACTACAATGAGCAGTTCTTC. The rearrangement links TRBV7-9 to TRBJ2-1; 9 nucleotides agree with TRBD2. The germline V gene encodes CDR1 SEHNR and CDR2 FQNEAQ (reference sequence). With V trimmed by 5 bases and J by 3 bases, 11 bases remained unmatched. The CDR3 totals 17 residues.

The rearrangement uses TRBV6-5 and TRBJ1-1; D ambiguous. From germline, CDR1 is MNHEY and CDR2 SVGAGI. V was pared by 8 bases and J by 1 base, with 11 bases between. The CDR3 consists of 13 residues. The CDR3 loop reads CASAMTRNTEAFF. CDR3 nucleotide sequence: TGTGCCAGCGCAATGACACGGAACACTGAAGCTTTCTTT.

This clone was recorded a few times. This chain connects TRBV28 to TRBJ1-1; D is unresolved. Germline V CDR1 and CDR2: MDHEN, SYDVKM. This CDR3 has 16 residues. V lost 3 bases, J lost 8 bases, and 22 bases lay in between. CDR3 sequence: CASSFSSFGGGGEAFF. Written as DNA, the CDR3 is TGTGCCAGCAGTTTTAGCTCGTTTGGAGGTGGCGGCGAAGCTTTCTTT.

This clone was recorded a few times. This chain joins TRBV6-1 and TRBJ1-5; D perhaps matches TRBD1 (5 bases). This CDR3 is 15 amino acids long. Trimming pared 2 bases from V and 1 base from J, leaving 9 bases between. Germline CDR1 MNHNS, CDR2 SASEGT. CDR3 residues: CASSEQGMSNQPQHF. Written as DNA, the CDR3 is TGTGCCAGCAGTGAACAGGGAATGAGCAATCAGCCCCAGCATTTT.

The chain uses TRBV27 and TRBJ1-2, with 9 nucleotides matching TRBD1. V dropped 8 bases and J dropped 7; count of bases not matched to a gene: 11. The germline CDR1 and CDR2 sequences are MNHEY and SMNVEV (reference sequence). This CDR3 spans 14 amino acids. In nucleotides, the CDR3 is TGTGCCAGCTCAATCGCCCGGGACAGGGTTGGCTACACCTTC. Translation gives CASSIARDRVGYTF.

This clone was counted a single time. This CDR3 reads CASSLRGQETQYF. The CDR3 DNA sequence: TGTGCCAGCAGTTTAAGGGGGCAAGAGACCCAGTACTTC. The chain joins TRBV27 to TRBJ2-5; maybe TRBD1 (6 bases). This CDR3 contains 13 residues. From germline, CDR1 is MNHEY and CDR2 SMNVEV (reference sequence). The V and J ends lost 2 bases and 2 bases respectively, with 6 bases between them.

The chain combines TRBV25-1 with TRBJ2-3; the match to TRBD2 covers 10 bases. This CDR3 has 12 amino acids. The germline V gene encodes CDR1 MGHDK and CDR2 SYGVNS. The CDR3 nucleotides read TGTTACTTTAGCGGGGGGTTATATACGCAGTATTTT. Amino acid sequence: CYFSGGLYTQYF.

V usage is TRBV7-2 and J usage is TRBJ2-3; maybe TRBD1 (6 bases). The CDR3 spans 15 residues. CDR1 and CDR2 from the germline V gene are SGHTA and FQGNSA. Trimming shortened V by 3 bases and J by 4 bases, and 14 bases separated the two germline ends. The CDR3 loop reads CASSFQGRDSDTQYF. CDR3 DNA sequence: TGTGCCAGCAGCTTCCAGGGGCGCGACTCAGATACGCAGTATTTT.

The CDR3 is CASSQEGLAGSNEQFF. CDR3 coding DNA: TGCGCCAGCAGCCAAGAAGGGCTAGCGGGAAGCAATGAGCAGTTCTTC. The V gene is TRBV4-3, the J gene TRBJ2-1; 9 positions match TRBD2. This CDR3 is 16 amino acids long. J was trimmed by 6 bases and V by 0 bases; bases with no gene match: 6. The germline gives CDR1 LGHNA, CDR2 YSLEER.

In this sample, this clone turned up once. The rearrangement uses TRBV7-9 and TRBJ2-1; no firm D call. The CDR3 consists of 16 residues. The germline V gene has CDR1 SEHNR and CDR2 FQNEAQ (reference sequence). Trimming shortened V by 3 bases and J by 2 bases, and 14 bases separated the two germline ends. In DNA, the CDR3 is TGTGCCAGCAGCTTGAACTCCCTGTCGACCTACAATGAGCAGTTCTTC. It yields the protein CASSLNSLSTYNEQFF.

The gene calls are TRBV6-5 and TRBJ2-7, with TRBD1 matching 7 bases. The CDR3 is made up of 12 amino acids. With V trimmed by 7 bases and J by 2 bases, 2 bases remained unmatched. CDR1 and CDR2 from the germline V gene are MNHEY and SVGAGI. The CDR3 bases are TGTGCCAGCAAGGGGGCCCCCTACGAGCAGTACTTC. Its protein is CASKGAPYEQYF.